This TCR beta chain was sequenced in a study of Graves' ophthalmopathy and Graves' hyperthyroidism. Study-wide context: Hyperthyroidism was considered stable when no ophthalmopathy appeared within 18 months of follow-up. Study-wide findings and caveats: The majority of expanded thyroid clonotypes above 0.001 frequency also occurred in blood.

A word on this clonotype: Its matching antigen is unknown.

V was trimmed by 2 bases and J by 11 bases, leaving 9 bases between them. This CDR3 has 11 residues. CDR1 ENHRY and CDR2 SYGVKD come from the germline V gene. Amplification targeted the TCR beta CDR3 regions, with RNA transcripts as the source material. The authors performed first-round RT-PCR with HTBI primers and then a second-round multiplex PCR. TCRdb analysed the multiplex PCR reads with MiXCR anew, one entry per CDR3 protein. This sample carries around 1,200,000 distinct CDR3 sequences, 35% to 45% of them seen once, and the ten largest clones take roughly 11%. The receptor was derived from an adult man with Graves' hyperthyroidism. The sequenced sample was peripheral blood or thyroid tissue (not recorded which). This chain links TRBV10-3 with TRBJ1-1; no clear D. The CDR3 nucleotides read TGTGCCATCAGTGAGGAAGGCGATGCTTTCTTT. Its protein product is CAISEEGDAFF.